A selection of T cell receptor beta chains follows, all from one sample in a study of cytomegalovirus exposure and HLA in healthy donors. TCRdb's table, derived via immunoSEQ multiplex PCR, lists solely in-frame clones and lacks some. The table includes some 99,000 clones, just under 70% detected once. The material sequenced was PBMCs. The receptors come from a woman in her seventies in good health and CMV-seropositive. Both conserved end residues are part of each CDR3. D genes are given only for firm matches. Part of the rows lack a size; the others show once, few, many or a class for expanded clones.

TRBV19	TRBD1	NA	TRBJ2-5	CASTPGTGKETQYF	TGTGCCAGTACCCCCGGGACAGGGAAAGAGACCCAGTACTTC
TRBV6-6	TRBD1	NA	TRBJ1-1	CASSYSGQVGTEAFF	TGTGCCAGCAGTTACTCAGGACAGGTCGGTACTGAAGCTTTCTTT
TRBV4-2	NA	NA	TRBJ2-1	CASSQDRGGPLRLFF	TGTGCCAGCAGCCAAGATAGAGGAGGACCTTTGAGGCTGTTCTTC
TRBV7-8	NA	once	TRBJ1-1	CASRQPNTEAFF	TGTGCCAGCAGACAGCCGAACACTGAAGCTTTCTTT
TRBV25-1	NA	NA	TRBJ2-3	CASRHRGGTDTQYF	TGTGCCAGCAGACACAGGGGGGGGACAGATACGCAGTATTTT
TRBV4-2	TRBD2	NA	TRBJ2-3	CASSQTTSGGAFTDTQYF	TGTGCCAGCAGCCAAACAACTAGCGGGGGGGCTTTCACAGATACGCAGTATTTT
TRBV10-3	NA	few	TRBJ1-2	CAITPEHRDSLHGYTF	TGTGCCATCACCCCCGAGCACCGGGATTCTCTACATGGCTACACCTTC
TRBV27	TRBD2	once	TRBJ2-3	CASSPRLLAAHTDTQYF	TGTGCCAGCAGCCCTAGGTTACTAGCGGCCCACACAGATACGCAGTATTTT
TRBV4-3	TRBD2	once	TRBJ2-5	CASSPVAGGLGETQYF	TGCGCCAGCAGCCCCGTAGCGGGGGGGCTCGGGGAGACCCAGTACTTC
TRBV19	NA	NA	TRBJ1-5	CASSMALVSNQPQHF	TGTGCCAGTAGTATGGCTCTGGTGAGCAATCAGCCCCAGCATTTT
TRBV30	NA	NA	TRBJ2-7	CAWSVQYEQYF	TGTGCCTGGAGTGTACAATACGAGCAGTACTTC
TRBV6-5	NA	once	TRBJ2-1	CASSYRRPSSYNEQFF	TGTGCCAGCAGTTACCGGCGGCCGAGCTCCTACAATGAGCAGTTCTTC
TRBV5-1	NA	NA	TRBJ2-7	CASSLASSGDEQYF	TGCGCCAGCAGTCTGGCGTCCTCAGGTGACGAGCAGTACTTC
TRBV19	TRBD1	NA	TRBJ1-5	CASKKDRASNQPQHF	TGTGCCAGTAAAAAGGACAGGGCCAGCAATCAGCCCCAGCATTTT
TRBV27	NA	NA	TRBJ2-7	CASSRGSYYEQYF	TGTGCCAGCAGCCGAGGTTCCTACTACGAGCAGTACTTC
TRBV6-5	NA	NA	TRBJ1-4	CASSYSSGQGNEKLFF	TGTGCCAGCAGTTACTCGAGCGGGCAGGGAAATGAAAAACTGTTTTTT
TRBV2	TRBD2	few	TRBJ2-5	CASNLDRGGFSGKETQYF	TGTGCCAGCAACCTGGACCGGGGGGGGTTTTCAGGGAAAGAGACCCAGTACTTC
TRBV5-1	NA	NA	TRBJ1-1	CASNTYGPLNTEAFF	TGCGCCAGTAATACTTACGGTCCCCTGAACACTGAAGCTTTCTTT
TRBV30	TRBD2	NA	TRBJ2-7	CAWRRGAGLGYEQYF	TGTGCCTGGCGACGGGGGGCGGGACTAGGCTACGAGCAGTACTTC
TRBV25-1	NA	NA	TRBJ1-4	CASSPLGGEGEKLFF	TGTGCCAGCAGTCCCCTGGGGGGGGAAGGGGAAAAACTGTTTTTT
TRBV10-3	TRBD2	NA	TRBJ2-2	CAISGLAGANTGELFF	TGTGCCATCAGCGGACTAGCGGGAGCGAACACCGGGGAGCTGTTTTTT
TRBV7-9	TRBD1	NA	TRBJ1-2	CASSLQGTNYGYTF	TGTGCTAGCAGCTTACAGGGGACTAACTATGGCTACACCTTC
TRBV15	NA	NA	TRBJ1-6	CATSRDELSSYNSPLHF	TGTGCCACCAGCAGAGACGAGCTGAGCTCCTATAATTCACCCCTCCACTTT
TRBV30	NA	NA	TRBJ1-4	CAWSVGGGRNEKLFF	TGTGCCTGGAGTGTAGGGGGGGGCAGGAACGAAAAACTGTTTTTT
TRBV5-1	NA	NA	TRBJ1-2	CASGASLEGYGYTF	TGCGCCAGCGGGGCCTCCCTCGAAGGCTATGGCTACACCTTC
TRBV30	TRBD2	few	TRBJ2-4	CAWRGLENIQYF	TGTGCCTGGAGGGGACTAGAAAACATTCAGTACTTC
TRBV19	TRBD1	few	TRBJ1-1	CASSTTGFNTEAFF	TGTGCCAGTAGTACGACAGGGTTTAACACTGAAGCTTTCTTT
TRBV5-1	NA	NA	TRBJ1-1	CASSLRGNTEAFF	TGCGCCAGCAGCTTGAGGGGGAACACTGAAGCTTTCTTT
TRBV28	TRBD1	NA	TRBJ1-6	CASSLYRGFNSPLHF	TGTGCCAGCAGTTTATACAGGGGGTTTAATTCACCCCTCCACTTT
TRBV6-5	TRBD1	few	TRBJ2-7	CASRRGQGLYEQYF	TGTGCCAGCAGACGGGGACAGGGGCTATACGAGCAGTACTTC
TRBV6-5	TRBD1	NA	TRBJ1-2	CASSYSTGVPNYGYTF	TGTGCCAGCAGTTACTCGACAGGGGTCCCTAACTATGGCTACACCTTC
TRBV29-1	NA	NA	TRBJ1-2	CSVEGTSYGYTF	TGCAGCGTTGAAGGGACATCCTATGGCTACACCTTC
TRBV19	TRBD1	NA	TRBJ1-5	CASSAGTGGHQPQHF	TGTGCCAGTAGTGCCGGGACAGGGGGTCATCAGCCCCAGCATTTT
TRBV7-8	NA	once	TRBJ2-7	CASSPRAYEQYF	TGTGCCAGCAGCCCCAGGGCGTACGAGCAGTACTTC
TRBV2	NA	NA	TRBJ2-1	CASTQRELQFLNEQFF	TGTGCCAGCACCCAACGGGAACTGCAATTTCTCAATGAGCAGTTCTTC
TRBV7-6	NA	NA	TRBJ1-1	CASSLRGGLNTEAFF	TGTGCCAGCAGCCTCAGGGGCGGCCTGAACACTGAAGCTTTCTTT
TRBV30	NA	NA	TRBJ1-1	CAWRAAGANTEAFF	TGTGCCTGGAGAGCTGCCGGAGCCAACACTGAAGCTTTCTTT
TRBV30	TRBD1	few	TRBJ1-3	CAYRIGTGGGNTIYF	TGTGCCTACCGGATCGGGACAGGGGGTGGAAACACCATATATTTT
TRBV30	NA	NA	TRBJ1-5	CAWSGLWGSNQPQHF	TGTGCCTGGTCAGGGTTATGGGGTAGCAATCAGCCCCAGCATTTT
TRBV27	TRBD1	NA	TRBJ2-7	CASSFDRVPLEQYF	TGTGCCAGCAGTTTCGACAGGGTTCCACTTGAGCAGTACTTC
TRBV2	TRBD2	NA	TRBJ2-7	CASSWTSGGLDLGQYF	TGTGCCAGCAGTTGGACTAGCGGGGGACTCGACTTGGGGCAGTACTTC
TRBV4-1	NA	NA	TRBJ1-2	CASSQDLGQGSGGYTF	TGCGCCAGCAGCCAAGATCTTGGTCAGGGGAGCGGTGGCTACACCTTC
TRBV2	NA	few	TRBJ1-2	CASSAGSGYTF	TGTGCCAGCAGTGCGGGGAGTGGCTACACCTTC
TRBV18	NA	NA	TRBJ1-5	CASSPGQNSNQPQHF	TGTGCCAGCTCACCAGGACAGAATAGCAATCAGCCCCAGCATTTT
TRBV30	NA	NA	TRBJ1-5	CAWSPPGGSNQPQHF	TGTGCCTGGAGCCCCCCGGGAGGCAGCAATCAGCCCCAGCATTTT
TRBV11-2	NA	NA	TRBJ1-2	CASSSPRDNYGYTF	TGTGCCAGCAGCTCCCCGAGAGATAACTATGGCTACACCTTC
TRBV6-5	TRBD1	NA	TRBJ1-2	CASRRQGALLGYTF	TGTGCCAGCAGAAGACAGGGGGCCCTCTTAGGCTACACCTTC
TRBV4-1	TRBD2	NA	TRBJ2-1	CASSLAREAGGPLDEQFF	TGCGCCAGCAGCCTCGCCCGGGAGGCGGGGGGCCCCCTTGATGAGCAGTTCTTC
TRBV6-5	TRBD1	NA	TRBJ1-4	CASSDRGRGEKLFF	TGTGCCAGCTCGGACAGGGGGCGAGGGGAAAAACTGTTTTTT
TRBV5-4	NA	NA	TRBJ1-2	CASSLDGVYGYTF	TGTGCCAGCAGCTTGGACGGGGTCTATGGCTACACCTTC
TRBV9	NA	NA	TRBJ2-5	CASSVDIGVSETQYF	TGTGCCAGCAGCGTAGATATAGGAGTGAGTGAGACCCAGTACTTC
TRBV12-5	NA	NA	TRBJ1-5	CASGLVAGGNQPQHF	TGTGCTAGTGGTTTGGTAGCGGGGGGCAATCAGCCCCAGCATTTT
TRBV7-2	TRBD1	NA	TRBJ1-1	CASTTGGTEAFF	TGTGCCAGCACTACAGGGGGCACTGAAGCTTTCTTT